The rows below give T cell receptor beta chains drawn from one sample of a study of human T cells and chemical hapten exposure. TCRdb recomputed calls from the RACE reads with MiXCR, one row per CDR3 protein. The data contain more than 70,000 distinct CDR3 sequences, approximately 9.7% of them singletons. The sample was whole blood. These receptors originate from a female donor in good health. Some clones in this sample may be carry-over from other donors' samples. The CDR3 runs from the conserved cysteine through the conserved F or W. D genes are given only for firm matches. Expanded clones are given a class, and other clones once, few, many or no size at all.

abundance	v_gene	d_gene	j_gene	CDR3nt	CDR3aa
few	TRBV6-2/TRBV6-3	.	TRBJ2-1	TGTGCCAGCAGTTACCCCGGGAGCTCCTACAATGAGCAGTTCTTC	CASSYPGSSYNEQFF
many	TRBV2	.	TRBJ2-2	TGTGCCAGCAGTGACGCCCTCTCCCGGAACACCGGGGAGCTGTTTTTT	CASSDALSRNTGELFF
few	TRBV7-2	.	TRBJ2-1	TGTGTCAGCCAGGAGAGCTCCTACAATGAGCAGTTCTTC	CVSQESSYNEQFF
few	TRBV5-1	.	TRBJ2-7	TGCGCCAGCAGCTTAGACAGGCCCCGGGACGAGCAGTACTTC	CASSLDRPRDEQYF
many	TRBV28	TRBD1	TRBJ1-2	TGTGCCAGCATTCCAGGGGGCTTCTATGGCTACACCTTC	CASIPGGFYGYTF
few	TRBV6-5	.	TRBJ2-3	TGTGCCAGCGGAATCCTTAGTACAGATACGCAGTATTTT	CASGILSTDTQYF
few	TRBV29-1	TRBD1	TRBJ2-2	TGCAGCGTTGAACTCGGACAGGGGGCCGTCGGGGAGCTGTTTTTT	CSVELGQGAVGELFF
few	TRBV29-1	TRBD2	TRBJ2-1	TGCAGCTTCGCAGCGGGAGGGCCAGGCAATGAGCAGTTCTTC	CSFAAGGPGNEQFF
few	TRBV20-1	TRBD2	TRBJ2-1	TGCAGTGCTAGAACAGCGGGAGGCCTATCCTACAATGAGCAGTTCTTC	CSARTAGGLSYNEQFF
.	TRBV20-1	.	TRBJ1-5	TGCAGTGCTAGATCAGGGGCTCCCAATCAGCCCCAGCATTTT	CSARSGAPNQPQHF
few	TRBV27	TRBD1	TRBJ2-7	TGTGCCAGCAGTTTGGACAGGGGGGGGTACGAGCAGTACTTC	CASSLDRGGYEQYF
many	TRBV3-1	.	TRBJ1-1	TGTGCCAGCAGCCAAGGGGAGCTTCTCAACACTGAAGCTTTCTTT	CASSQGELLNTEAFF
many	TRBV28	TRBD1	TRBJ1-1	TGTGCCAGCAGTTTATCGGGCAGGGGGCTCGCTGAAGCTTTCTTT	CASSLSGRGLAEAFF
few	TRBV20-1	TRBD1	TRBJ1-1	TGCAGTGCTAGTCAAGCAGGGGGCGGAACTGAAGCTTTCTTT	CSASQAGGGTEAFF
few	TRBV5-4	TRBD2	TRBJ2-7	TGTGCCAGCAGCATACAACTAGCGGATGTGAGCGAGCAGTACTTC	CASSIQLADVSEQYF
few	TRBV6-5	TRBD1	TRBJ1-5	TGTGCCAGTACGAAAACTCGGGACAGGGGTGTGCCCCAGCATTTT	CASTKTRDRGVPQHF
few	TRBV18	TRBD2	TRBJ2-1	TGTGCCAGCTCACCACCCTGGCGGGAGGGCCGCAATGAGCAGTTCTTC	CASSPPWREGRNEQFF
.	TRBV6-1	TRBD2	TRBJ2-1	TGTGCCAGCACCTCGTGGACTAGCGATTACAATGAGCAGTTCTTC	CASTSWTSDYNEQFF
.	TRBV20-1	.	TRBJ1-2	TGCAGTGCTAGAGAGGGTGGTCAGTTTGGCTACACCTTC	CSAREGGQFGYTF
.	TRBV28	.	TRBJ1-5	TGTGCCAGCAGTTTGGAGTTTAGCAATCAGCCCCAGCATTTT	CASSLEFSNQPQHF
many	TRBV4-3	.	TRBJ2-2	TGCGCCAGCAGCCAAGATAGGGCGGCCGGGGAGCTGTTTTTT	CASSQDRAAGELFF
many	TRBV7-2	TRBD1	TRBJ1-1	TGTGCCAGCAGCTTAGGACAGGGGACTGAAGCTTTCTTT	CASSLGQGTEAFF
.	TRBV6-6	TRBD1	TRBJ1-1	TGTGCCAGCAAGTACGGATCGACAGGGGGTACTGAAGCTTTCTTT	CASKYGSTGGTEAFF
few	TRBV6-5	.	TRBJ2-5	TGTGCCAGCAGTTCCCTCTCCAGGGGAGAGACCCAGTACTTC	CASSSLSRGETQYF
.	TRBV5-8	.	TRBJ1-2	TGTGCCAGCAACCAAAGGACAGCTCTTAACTATGGCTACACCTTC	CASNQRTALNYGYTF
.	TRBV6-2/TRBV6-3	TRBD1	TRBJ2-7	TGTGCCAGCAGTGGACAGGGGACGGGAGACGAGCAGTACTTC	CASSGQGTGDEQYF
few	TRBV4-1	TRBD1	TRBJ2-1	TGCGCCAGCAGCCAACCGGGACAGGAATACAATGAGCAGTTCTTC	CASSQPGQEYNEQFF
.	TRBV25-1	.	TRBJ2-1	TGTGCCAGCAGTGATTCGATCCGCAATGAGCAGTTCTTC	CASSDSIRNEQFF
many	TRBV6-5	TRBD2	TRBJ2-3	TGTGCCAGCAGTTACGAGGCTAGCGGGAGGCTGACAGATACGCAGTATTTT	CASSYEASGRLTDTQYF
few	TRBV4-2	.	TRBJ1-3	TGTGCCAGCAGCCCGGGACGGCCGTCCTCTGGAAACACCATATATTTT	CASSPGRPSSGNTIYF
few	TRBV7-9	TRBD1	TRBJ1-4	TGTGCCAGCAGCCAAACAGGGGGCGGCGAAAAACTGTTTTTT	CASSQTGGGEKLFF
few	TRBV18	TRBD1	TRBJ2-3	TGTGCCAGCTCACCGGGGGTTACAGGGGCCACAGATACGCAGTATTTT	CASSPGVTGATDTQYF
few	TRBV3-1	TRBD2	TRBJ2-5	TGTGCCAGCAGCCAAAGAGGCACGGGAGGCGTAAAAGAGACCCAGTACTTC	CASSQRGTGGVKETQYF
few	TRBV12-3/TRBV12-4	.	TRBJ2-1	TGTGCCAGCAGTGGGTACAATGAGCAGTTCTTC	CASSGYNEQFF
few	TRBV19	.	TRBJ2-3	TGTGCCAGTAGTTGGGGAATCGGCACAGATACGCAGTATTTT	CASSWGIGTDTQYF
few	TRBV6-5	.	TRBJ2-7	TGTGCCAGCAGTGAGGGGGAGGACGAGCAGTACTTC	CASSEGEDEQYF
.	TRBV5-5	.	TRBJ1-4	TGTGCCAGCAGCTTGGACAGGAGCGCAACTAATGAAAAACTGTTTTTT	CASSLDRSATNEKLFF
.	TRBV27	TRBD2	TRBJ2-2	TGTGCCAGCAGTCTAGCGGGAGGACACACCGGGGAGCTGTTTTTT	CASSLAGGHTGELFF
.	TRBV12-3/TRBV12-4	TRBD2	TRBJ2-1	TGTGCCAGCAGTCAAATAGCGGGAGGTTCGTACAATGAGCAGTTCTTC	CASSQIAGGSYNEQFF
many	TRBV27	TRBD1	TRBJ2-7	TGTGCCAGCAAATACAGGGGGCACAACGAGCAGTACTTC	CASKYRGHNEQYF
.	TRBV24-1	TRBD2	TRBJ2-2	TGTACCAGTGGCGGGAGCGGGGAGCTGTTTTTT	CTSGGSGELFF
many	TRBV7-2	.	TRBJ2-7	TGTGCCAGCGGATCAGGGTCAGTTTACGAGCAGTACTTC	CASGSGSVYEQYF
.	TRBV11-2	.	TRBJ2-4	TGTGCCAGCAGCTTAGAGGGGGCCGGTTACAAAAACATTCAGTACTTC	CASSLEGAGYKNIQYF
few	TRBV7-6	TRBD1	TRBJ2-3	TGTGCCAGCAGCTTGCTTGGGACAGGGGGGACAGATACGCAGTATTTT	CASSLLGTGGTDTQYF
.	TRBV7-2	.	TRBJ1-5	TGTGCCAGCAGCTTAGATTCCAGGGGCGGTCAGCCCCAGCATTTT	CASSLDSRGGQPQHF
few	TRBV4-2	.	TRBJ2-7	TGTGCCAGCAGCTCTAAAGGGGGGTACGAGCAGTACTTC	CASSSKGGYEQYF
.	TRBV6-5	.	TRBJ1-5	TGTGCCAGCAGTTACAGGGGTGGCAATCAGCCCCAGCATTTT	CASSYRGGNQPQHF
few	TRBV11-2	.	TRBJ2-3	TGTGCCAGCAGCTACGAGGGGGTGGGGACGCAGTATTTT	CASSYEGVGTQYF
many	TRBV7-2	.	TRBJ1-5	TGTGCCAGCAGCCAATGGGACACGTATCAGCCCCAGCATTTT	CASSQWDTYQPQHF
.	TRBV29-1	TRBD2	TRBJ2-3	TGCAGCGTCACCGGACTAGCGGCGTCAGATACGCAGTATTTT	CSVTGLAASDTQYF
many	TRBV4-3	TRBD2	TRBJ2-7	TGCGCCAGCAGCCAAGCTTCGGCTAGCGGGAGTAGTTACGCCTACGAGCAGTACTTC	CASSQASASGSSYAYEQYF
.	TRBV30	TRBD1	TRBJ2-7	TGTGCCTGGAGTCCCGGGGGACAGGGCTACGAGCAGTACTTC	CAWSPGGQGYEQYF
many	TRBV6-1	.	TRBJ1-5	TGTGCCAGCAGTGATAGCGAGGATTATCAGCCCCAGCATTTT	CASSDSEDYQPQHF
few	TRBV6-1	.	TRBJ2-1	TGTGCCAGCAGTGAATGGAACAATGAGCAGTTCTTC	CASSEWNNEQFF
.	TRBV7-8	TRBD1	TRBJ2-3	TGTGCCAGCAGCACGCGGACGGGACAGGGGACCCCTCCGGGGCTTGTTAAGGGCACAGATACGCAGTATTTT	CASSTRTGQGTPPGLVKGTDTQYF
.	TRBV11-3	TRBD1	TRBJ1-1	TGTGCCAGCAGCTTAGGACCGGGACAGGGAAAGAACACTGAAGCTTTCTTT	CASSLGPGQGKNTEAFF
.	TRBV20-1	.	TRBJ2-7	TGCAGTGCTAGAGCTCTAGAGGGCTACGAGCAGTACTTC	CSARALEGYEQYF
many	TRBV9	TRBD2	TRBJ2-3	TGTGCCAGCAGCGTAGGGTCGATAGCGGGAGTTCGCGGAGATACGCAGTATTTT	CASSVGSIAGVRGDTQYF
many	TRBV2	TRBD2	TRBJ2-1	TGTGCCAGCAGTGGCGCGGGAGGGTCCGATGAGCAGTTCTTC	CASSGAGGSDEQFF
.	TRBV6-2/TRBV6-3	TRBD2	TRBJ2-5	TGTGCCAGCAGTCCTGGACTAGCGGGGGATGAGACCCAGTACTTC	CASSPGLAGDETQYF